This section outlines one TCR beta chain sequence together with its context. Under the authors' procedure: The assay estimated nucleated cells by amplifying reference gene primers. The protocol was immunoSEQ multiplex PCR, while the TCRdb copy is restricted to in-frame clones and leaves out a portion. The V and J calls and clone size come from that table; D and trimming were worked out from the DNA. The sample consists of roughly 100,000 clones, roughly 82% of them appearing once. This entry is derived from a study of blood T cell repertoires in COVID-19. Whole-study context: Both acute and convalescent COVID-19 samples were obtained from the United States, Italy and Spain.

Sequencing input: peripheral blood. This TCR was sampled from a human donor in a cohort sampled during active COVID-19.

In DNA form, the CDR3 reads TGTGCCAGCAGCTTAGCGGAGGGACTCGGATATGGCTACACCTTC. Translation: CASSLAEGLGYGYTF. The chain joins TRBV7-2 to TRBJ1-2; tentatively, D is TRBD1 (5 bases). The CDR3 totals 15 residues. The germline gives CDR1 SGHTA, CDR2 FQGNSA. Trimming took 0 bases from V and 5 from J, leaving 13 bases between them.